Below are 12 T cell receptor beta chains sequenced from a single sample in a study of T cell responses to AZD1222 COVID-19 vaccine. Profiled with immunoSEQ multiplex PCR; TCRdb holds only in-frame clones, not every one. The data hold approximately 170,000 clones, with roughly 89% observed a single time. This material consisted of peripheral blood, taken 28 days after the second AZD1222 dose. The receptors stem from an adult who received the AZD1222 COVID-19 vaccine.

This chain joins TRBV10-3 and TRBJ1-4; D is ambiguous. Germline V CDR1 and CDR2: ENHRY, SYGVKD. V was clipped by 3 bases and J by 5 bases, with 4 bases between them. The CDR3 extends over 12 amino acids. CDR3 region: CAISDRNEKLFF. CDR3 nucleotides: TGTGCCATCAGTGACAGAAATGAAAAACTGTTTTTT.

The chain uses TRBV28 and TRBJ1-1; unclear D gene. Trimming left V 6 bases short and J 0 bases short, with 14 bases between. This CDR3 region has 15 residues. Germline CDR1 is MDHEN and CDR2 is SYDVKM. The DNA for the CDR3 is TGTGCCAGCAGCCTTCCGACGGGGATGAACACTGAAGCTTTCTTT. It yields the protein CASSLPTGMNTEAFF.

The chain carries TRBV12-3 or TRBV12-4 and TRBJ2-2, with D unresolved. Trimming removed 3 bases at V and 6 bases at J, with 2 bases between. The CDR3 has 11 residues. The CDR3: CASSFSGELFF. CDR3 bases: TGTGCCAGCAGTTTCTCCGGGGAGCTGTTTTTT.

This clone was seen once. This chain uses TRBV10-2 with TRBJ1-5, with D unresolved. The CDR3 totals 13 residues. V was trimmed by 0 bases and J by 4 bases, leaving 4 bases between them. In germline, CDR1 is WSHSY, CDR2 SAAADI. CDR3 DNA: TGCGCCAGCAGTGAGTCAGCTAATCAGCCCCAGCATTTT. It encodes CASSESANQPQHF.

The count of this clone is one. V is TRBV10-2 and J is TRBJ2-7; 9 bases fit TRBD2. Germline V gene lookup returns CDR1 WSHSY and CDR2 SAAADI. Unmatched junction bases numbered 1, after V lost 4 bases and J lost 6 bases. The CDR3 runs 12 residues. The CDR3 coding sequence is TGCGCCAGCAGTGGTAGCGGGGGCGAGCAGTACTTC. Protein product: CASSGSGGEQYF.

V usage is TRBV10-3 and J usage is TRBJ2-5; D call uncertain. Per germline, CDR1 ENHRY and CDR2 SYGVKD. The V end was cut by 4 bases, the J end by 2 bases, with 8 bases between. The length of the CDR3 is 13 residues. The DNA of the CDR3 is TGTGCCATCAGTGTAAGGCAACAAGAGACCCAGTACTTC. Its protein is CAISVRQQETQYF.

The rearrangement links TRBV4-1 to TRBJ2-1; D is possibly TRBD1 or TRBD2 (6 bases each). In germline, CDR1 is MGHRA, CDR2 YSYEKL. The CDR3 is 14 residues long. V dropped 3 bases and J dropped 6 bases, with 12 bases sitting between them. CDR3 bases: TGCGCCAGCAGCCAGAACCCGGGGGCCAATGAGCAGTTCTTC. Protein: CASSQNPGANEQFF.

The chain recombines TRBV11-2 with TRBJ2-1, with 7 bases that match TRBD2. This CDR3 has 16 residues. CDR1 and CDR2 from the germline V gene are SGHAT and FQNNGV. J was trimmed by 10 bases and V by 5 bases; bases with no gene match: 17. Written as DNA, the CDR3 is TGTGCCAGCAGCCTAACCATGGGCGGGGGTGCGGGAGAGCAGTTCTTC. Amino acid sequence: CASSLTMGGGAGEQFF.

V usage is TRBV27 and J usage is TRBJ2-3; TRBD2 matches 10 bases. The germline CDR1 and CDR2 sequences are MNHEY and SMNVEV (reference sequence). This CDR3 spans 16 amino acids. V gave up 7 bases and J gave up 2 bases; unmatched junction bases: 9. The CDR3 region has the DNA TGTGCCAGCAACATCGGACTAGCGGAGAACACAGATACGCAGTATTTT. Protein product: CASNIGLAENTDTQYF.

The CDR3 reads CASSDSLAETQYF. CDR3 in DNA: TGTGCCAGCAGTGATTCTCTAGCTGAGACCCAGTACTTC. The gene calls are TRBV6-1 and TRBJ2-5, with a possible D match to TRBD2 (5 bases). CDR1 is MNHNS, CDR2 SASEGT, per germline. Trimming left V 3 bases short and J 5 bases short, with 10 bases between. The CDR3 is 13 amino acids.

This chain links TRBV6-4 with TRBJ2-2; 8 bases agree with TRBD1. Germline V gene data show CDR1 as MRHNA and CDR2 as SNTAGT. This CDR3 is built from 17 residues. Trimming cost V 4 bases and J 4 bases; bases outside gene matches: 11. CDR3 loop: CASSADPTGEATGELFF. The CDR3 DNA sequence: TGTGCCAGCAGTGCCGACCCGACAGGGGAGGCCACCGGGGAGCTGTTTTTT.

The chain is built from TRBV4-2 and TRBJ1-5; D is perhaps TRBD1 (5 bases). The CDR3 consists of 18 residues. V gave up 0 bases and J gave up 2 bases, with 17 bases separating them. Germline V gene lookup returns CDR1 LGHNA and CDR2 YNFKEQ. CDR3 nucleotides: TGTGCCAGCAGCCAAGATATAGCCCCCGGGGGGGGCAATCAGCCCCAGCATTTT. This codes for CASSQDIAPGGGNQPQHF.